A selection of T cell receptor beta chains follows, all from one sample in a study of shared clonotypes between healthy human individuals. Profiled with immunoSEQ multiplex PCR; TCRdb holds only in-frame clones, not every one. The data contain 200,000 to 250,000 clones, over 50% of them singletons. Sequencing was performed on memory CD4+ T cells sorted from blood. The receptor source for this set is a man under 40 in good health. CDR3s include the opening cysteine and the closing phenylalanine or tryptophan. Fields, in order: D gene, J gene, clone size, V gene, CDR3 DNA, CDR3 protein. A D gene is named only where the DNA matches it firmly. Rows may omit the clone size; those that give it use once, few, many or a size class.

-	TRBJ2-7	-	TRBV11-1	TGTGCCAGCAGCGAAACCGACAAATACGAGCAGTACTTC	CASSETDKYEQYF
TRBD1	TRBJ2-1	-	TRBV7-9	TGTGCCAGCAGCTTATCCCAGGGGGCTAATGAGCAGTTCTTC	CASSLSQGANEQFF
-	TRBJ2-7	few	TRBV10-3	TGTGCCACCGGACGGAACGAGCAGTACTTC	CATGRNEQYF
-	TRBJ2-3	few	TRBV2	TGTGCCAGCAGCTTCAGCCCAGATACGCAGTATTTT	CASSFSPDTQYF
-	TRBJ2-3	-	TRBV11-2	TGTGCCAGCAGCTTAAGTAGACCAGATACGCAGTATTTT	CASSLSRPDTQYF
TRBD1	TRBJ2-7	-	TRBV18	TGTGCCAGCTCACAGGAACAGGGCAGGGGGTACTACGAGCAGTACTTC	CASSQEQGRGYYEQYF
TRBD2	TRBJ2-3	-	TRBV28	TGTGCCAGCAGTTCCCTGGGACTAGCCGAAAGCACAGATACGCAGTATTTT	CASSSLGLAESTDTQYF
TRBD1	TRBJ1-2	-	TRBV5-1	TGCGCCAGCACCCAATTCCCCCCTGACCCTACCCGGGACAGAGAATCTAACTATGGCTACACCTTC	CASTQFPPDPTRDRESNYGYTF
-	TRBJ2-2	-	TRBV5-1	TGCGCCAGCAGCTCCCAGTCGAACACCGGGGAGCTGTTTTTT	CASSSQSNTGELFF
-	TRBJ2-2	once	TRBV14	TGTGCCAGCAGCCGCCGGGACAAGGGCACCGGGGAGCTGTTTTTT	CASSRRDKGTGELFF
-	TRBJ2-7	once	TRBV5-1	TGCGCCAGCAGCTTGGATACCGGGACGGGGAACTACGAGCAGTACTTC	CASSLDTGTGNYEQYF
TRBD1	TRBJ2-6	-	TRBV28	TGTGCCAGCAGTTCGGGACAGGGCTCTGGGGCCAACGTCCTGACTTTC	CASSSGQGSGANVLTF
-	TRBJ1-2	few	TRBV4-3	TGCGCCAGCAGCCAAGAATCGCCGGGGTGGGTCTATGGCTACACCTTC	CASSQESPGWVYGYTF
-	TRBJ1-4	-	TRBV6-1	TGTGCCAGCAATAAGGGCCAGAATGAAAAACTGTTTTTT	CASNKGQNEKLFF
-	TRBJ2-7	few	TRBV6-1	TGTGCCAGCAGCACGGGACGCTCTTACGAGCAGTACTTC	CASSTGRSYEQYF
TRBD1	TRBJ2-5	-	TRBV5-1	TGCGCCAGCAGCTTAGGGGGACAGGGCGAAGAGACCCAGTACTTC	CASSLGGQGEETQYF
-	TRBJ1-3	-	TRBV30	TGTGCCTGGAGTTTGGGAAACACCATATATTTT	CAWSLGNTIYF
TRBD1	TRBJ2-2	once	TRBV29-1	TGCAGCGTGACAGGGATCCAAAACACCGGGGAGCTGTTTTTT	CSVTGIQNTGELFF
-	TRBJ2-1	few	TRBV5-4	TGTGCCAGCAGCCAGATGGGGGGCGCCTACAATGAGCAGTTCTTC	CASSQMGGAYNEQFF
-	TRBJ1-2	-	TRBV2	TGTGCCAGCAGTGAGTTGGGAGGACACCATGGCTACACCTTC	CASSELGGHHGYTF
-	TRBJ2-7	-	TRBV28	TGTGCCAGCAGTTTATACCGAGGGGAGCAGTACTTC	CASSLYRGEQYF
TRBD2	TRBJ2-1	-	TRBV5-4	TGTGCCAGCAGCTACGGACTAGCGACAAAGGCTGAGCAGTTCTTC	CASSYGLATKAEQFF
TRBD1	TRBJ1-3	few	TRBV5-6	TGTGCCAGCACCAACAGGGGTTCTGGAAACACCATATATTTT	CASTNRGSGNTIYF
TRBD1	TRBJ1-2	-	TRBV5-1	TGCGCCAGCAGCGAGCAGGGGGCCGTCTATGGCTACACCTTC	CASSEQGAVYGYTF
-	TRBJ2-1	-	TRBV5-1	TGCGCCAGCAGCTTGGTTAGCGGCCCAGAAGGTAATGAGCAGTTCTTC	CASSLVSGPEGNEQFF
-	TRBJ2-1	-	TRBV12-5	TGTGCTAGTGGTTTCCCACCACAGGACAATGAGCAGTTCTTC	CASGFPPQDNEQFF
-	TRBJ2-5	-	TRBV18	TGTGCCAGCTCACCACCGGATGCGGGGAGAGCGTCCCTGGGAGAGACCCAGTACTTC	CASSPPDAGRASLGETQYF
-	TRBJ2-3	once	TRBV21-1	TGTGCCAGCAGGGCCCCCGTGGCTAGCGATAAAGATACGCAGTATTTT	CASRAPVASDKDTQYF
-	TRBJ2-1	-	TRBV30	TGTGCCTCGAGTGCAGGGCTGGGCAATGAGCAGTTCTTC	CASSAGLGNEQFF
-	TRBJ2-1	few	TRBV2	TGTGCCAGCAGTGGGGCTTACAATGAGCAGTTCTTC	CASSGAYNEQFF
TRBD2	TRBJ2-1	-	TRBV5-4	TGTGCCAGCAGCTCCGGACTAGCGGGAGGGTACGAGCAGTTCTTC	CASSSGLAGGYEQFF
TRBD2	TRBJ2-7	-	TRBV7-9	TGTGCCAGCAGCATTTTAGCGGGACTCTCCTACGAGCAGTACTTC	CASSILAGLSYEQYF
-	TRBJ2-6	few	TRBV30	TGTGGGAGCTCTGGGGCCAACGTCCTGACTTTC	CGSSGANVLTF
-	TRBJ2-3	-	TRBV30	TGTGCCTGGAACAGAGGGGTCGCCACAGATACGCAGTATTTT	CAWNRGVATDTQYF
-	TRBJ2-2	few	TRBV18	TGTGCCAGCTCCGCGCGCGGTGACACCGGGGAGCTGTTTTTT	CASSARGDTGELFF
-	TRBJ1-1	-	TRBV6-5	TGTGCCAGCAGTTACACAAACAGGGTCGCTGAAGCTTTCTTT	CASSYTNRVAEAFF
TRBD1	TRBJ1-4	-	TRBV4-3	TGCGCCAGCAGCCACGGGACAGGTGAAAAACTGTTTTTT	CASSHGTGEKLFF
-	TRBJ2-3	-	TRBV9	TGTGCCAGCAGCGTAAGTGAGGGGGATACGCAGTATTTT	CASSVSEGDTQYF
TRBD2	TRBJ2-1	-	TRBV5-1	TGCGCCAGCAGCTTGGCTGCGGGAGTTGAGCAGTTCTTC	CASSLAAGVEQFF
TRBD2	TRBJ2-3	once	TRBV11-2	TGTGCCAGCAGCCCCCGAACCGGGACTAGCGGTACAGATACGCAGTATTTT	CASSPRTGTSGTDTQYF
-	TRBJ2-7	-	TRBV29-1	TGCAGCGTTGTCGAAAGGGGGATCGAGCAGTACTTC	CSVVERGIEQYF
-	TRBJ2-7	-	TRBV5-6	TGTGCCAGCAGCTTGACAGGAGGGCCTAGGGGCTACGAGCAGTACTTC	CASSLTGGPRGYEQYF
-	TRBJ2-5	-	TRBV19	TGTGCCAGTAGTATAAGGGGGGACATGTCACAAGAGACCCAGTACTTC	CASSIRGDMSQETQYF
-	TRBJ2-1	few	TRBV5-1	TGCGCCAGCAGCTTGGTAGCGACGGAGCATGAGCAGTTCTTC	CASSLVATEHEQFF
-	TRBJ2-3	-	TRBV28	TGTGCCAGCATTCGTGCGGGTTCGGGAGTTACGCAGTATTTT	CASIRAGSGVTQYF
TRBD2	TRBJ2-7	-	TRBV28	TGTGCCAGCAGGGGTAGCGGGAGGGTTTACGAGCAGTACTTC	CASRGSGRVYEQYF
-	TRBJ2-7	many	TRBV5-1	TGCGCCAGCAGCTCTTCCCTCCTAGGCTCCTACGAGCAGTACTTC	CASSSSLLGSYEQYF
-	TRBJ2-2	-	TRBV10-2	TGCGCCAACTTCTATCTGTCAAACACCGGGGAGCTGTTTTTT	CANFYLSNTGELFF
-	TRBJ1-3	-	TRBV19	TGTGCCAGTACCGGGACCTCTGGAAACACCATATATTTT	CASTGTSGNTIYF